A single sample is the source of the 13 T cell receptor beta chains below, sequenced in a study of T cell clonotyping in hematopoietic cell transplantation. Time point described: recipient sample about 28 days before transplant, after cytoreduction. Using immunoSEQ multiplex PCR, the repertoire was profiled, and TCRdb retains in-frame clones only, with some absent. The sample includes some 30,000 clones, more than 60% seen only once; the top ten take 6% to 7.5%. This sample comprised peripheral blood mononuclear cells, obtained before stem cell transplant. All receptors derive from a woman under 40 with chronic myeloid leukemia. Some clones in this sample may be carry-over from other donors' samples.

This chain links TRBV9 with TRBJ1-6; TRBD1 might be the D (6 bases). Trimming pared 3 bases from V and 8 bases from J, leaving 9 bases between. This CDR3 spans 13 amino acids. Looked up from germline, CDR1 is SGDLS and CDR2 is YYNGEE. This CDR3 reads CASSANRDSPLHF. CDR3 bases: TGTGCCAGCAGCGCCAACAGGGATTCACCCCTCCACTTT. Supplemented by reference TRBV9 and TRBJ1-6, the full variable domain reads DSGVTQTPKHLITATGQRVTLRCSPRSGDLSVYWYQQSLDQGLQFLIQYYNGEERAKGNILERFSAQQFPDLHSELNLSSLELGDSALYFCASSANRDSPLHFGNGTRLTVT.

The chain joins TRBV28 to TRBJ2-7; 10 positions agree with TRBD2. CDR1 is MDHEN and CDR2 is SYDVKM in the germline V gene. The CDR3 contains 16 residues. V trimming: 4 bases; J trimming: 3 bases; junction bases outside the gene matches: 9. CDR3 residues: CASSSLAGEKRYEQYF. The CDR3 DNA reads TGTGCCAGCAGTTCGCTAGCGGGGGAGAAACGCTACGAGCAGTACTTC.

This chain joins TRBV5-1 and TRBJ2-5; 10 positions agree with TRBD1. The germline gives CDR1 SGHRS, CDR2 YFSETQ. The CDR3 runs to 14 residues. V trimming: 4 bases; J trimming: 12 bases; junction bases outside the gene matches: 12. This chain's CDR3 is CASSPRGDRGVEYF. The CDR3, as DNA: TGCGCCAGCAGCCCGAGGGGGGACAGGGGTGTAGAGTACTTC.

This clone is a singleton in its sample. The rearrangement links TRBV30 to TRBJ1-2, with 9 bases identical to TRBD1. The trim removed 2 bases at V and 8 bases at J, leaving 3 bases unmatched. Germline-derived CDR1 and CDR2 are GTSNPN and SVGIG (reference sequence). The CDR3 consists of 12 residues. CDR3 sequence: CAWSTGGGGYTF. The CDR3 DNA sequence: TGTGCCTGGAGTACAGGGGGCGGAGGCTACACCTTC.

The rearrangement links TRBV4-2 to TRBJ1-5, with D uncertain. The CDR3 contains 14 residues. Germline CDR1 reads LGHNA; CDR2 reads YNFKEQ. The ends were cut back, 0 bases at V and 5 bases at J, with 8 bases in the middle. The CDR3 sequence is CASSQETADQPQHF. CDR3 bases: TGTGCCAGCAGCCAAGAGACGGCGGATCAGCCCCAGCATTTT.

The chain is built from TRBV11-2 and TRBJ2-1; 8 nucleotides match TRBD2. This CDR3 region has 17 residues. Germline CDR1 SGHAT, CDR2 FQNNGV. V lost 1 base, J lost 0 bases, and 5 bases stayed unmatched. CDR3 protein: CASSLAPGGASYNEQFF. As DNA, the CDR3 is TGTGCCAGCAGCTTAGCGCCCGGGGGGGCCTCCTACAATGAGCAGTTCTTC.

The V gene is TRBV2, the J gene TRBJ2-2; TRBD2 might be the D (6 bases). The V end was cut by 6 bases, the J end by 2 bases, with 13 bases between. CDR3 length: 15 amino acids. Per germline, CDR1 SNHLY and CDR2 FYNNEI. The CDR3 reads CASRGGSSNTGELFF. The CDR3, as DNA: TGTGCCAGCAGGGGAGGTAGCTCCAACACCGGGGAGCTGTTTTTT.

The V gene is TRBV7-9, the J gene TRBJ1-1; D gene uncertain. Germline loops: CDR1 SEHNR, CDR2 FQNEAQ (reference sequence). The CDR3 has 11 amino acids. V was trimmed by 1 base and J by 10 bases, leaving 7 bases between them. The CDR3 nucleotides read TGTGCCAGCAGCTTAGGGGTTGGAGCTTTCTTT. This codes for CASSLGVGAFF.

This chain links TRBV5-1 with TRBJ1-6; TRBD1 is a possible D gene (6 bases). The CDR3 runs 15 residues. Deletions cut 0 bases from V and 8 bases from J, with 12 bases between. Germline CDR1 is SGHRS and CDR2 is YFSETQ. CDR3 DNA sequence: TGCGCCAGCAGCTTGGGGGGGGCTAGGGATTCACCCCTCCACTTT. It codes for CASSLGGARDSPLHF.

The chain's CDR3 is CASSPIAGVWETQYF. DNA of the CDR3: TGTGCCAGCAGCCCGATAGCGGGAGTATGGGAGACCCAGTACTTC. The V and J genes are TRBV5-6 and TRBJ2-5; 9 bases line up with TRBD2. This CDR3 is built from 15 residues. J lost 5 bases, V lost 4 bases, and 9 bases had no gene match. The V gene's germline CDR1 is SGHDT and CDR2 YYEEEE.

The V call is TRBV14, the J call TRBJ2-3; 7 bases map to TRBD1. J gave up 6 bases and V 4 bases, and 7 bases lay outside the gene matches. The CDR3 has 14 amino acids. The germline CDR1 and CDR2 sequences are SGHDN and FVKESK. For the CDR3, the DNA is TGTGCCAGCAGCCCGAGGGGGCCGGTGGATACGCAGTATTTT. Encoded protein: CASSPRGPVDTQYF.

The chain couples TRBV27 to TRBJ1-5; no reliable D call. Germline loops: CDR1 MNHEY, CDR2 SMNVEV (reference sequence). The length of the CDR3 is 18 residues. V was clipped by 2 bases and J by 3 bases, with 20 bases between them. The CDR3 loop is CASSLNPLGQFLNQPQHF. In nucleotides, the CDR3 is TGTGCCAGCAGTTTAAATCCCCTCGGGCAGTTTCTCAATCAGCCCCAGCATTTT.

This clone was detected only a few times. The chain recombines TRBV2 with TRBJ1-5; D perhaps matches TRBD1 (5 bases). Germline-derived CDR1 and CDR2 are SNHLY and FYNNEI. V gave up 5 bases and J gave up 1 base, with 12 bases separating them. This CDR3 region has 15 residues. As DNA, the CDR3 is TGTGCCAGCAGTAGAGAGGGGTTAAGCAATCAGCCCCAGCATTTT. This codes for CASSREGLSNQPQHF.